This TCR beta chain originates from a study of blood T cell repertoires in COVID-19. About the research overall: From T cells, B-cell-depleted T cells, or PBMCs came the material, which was cDNA or gDNA.

The germline gives CDR1 LGHDT, CDR2 YNNKEL (reference sequence). The V end was cut by 2 bases, the J end by 6 bases, with 4 bases between. The CDR3 is made up of 11 amino acids. TCRdb keeps only in-frame clones here, not all; method: immunoSEQ multiplex PCR. The table shows around 230,000 clones, with 75% to 90% occurring only once. The clonotype was recovered from a woman between 40 and 50 years old with acute COVID-19. This chain uses TRBV3-1 (or the pseudogene TRBV3-2) with TRBJ1-2; D is uncertain. Sequenced: PBMCs or T cells enriched from blood (not recorded which). The CDR3 region is CASSQRDGYTF. Here the CDR3 DNA reads TGTGCCAGCAGCCAACGGGATGGCTACACCTTC.